Detailed here is one T cell receptor beta chain. The source of the sample is a study of T cell responses to AZD1222 COVID-19 vaccine. The V and J ends lost 5 bases and 5 bases respectively, with 12 bases between them. The CDR3 loop spans 13 amino acids. Germline V gene sequence: CDR1 LGHDT, CDR2 YNNKEL (reference sequence). Profiled with immunoSEQ multiplex PCR; TCRdb holds only in-frame clones, not every one. The sample lists about 130,000 clones; about 91% were seen once. The sample here was peripheral blood, taken on day 0 of AZD1222 vaccination. The chain carries TRBV3-1 (or the pseudogene TRBV3-2) and TRBJ1-2, with a weak D call TRBD1 (5 bases). The TCR originated in an adult in good health. For the CDR3, the DNA is TGTGCCAGCAGCTCCCCTCGACAGTATGGCTACACCTTC. It codes for CASSSPRQYGYTF.